This record looks at one T cell receptor beta chain sequence and its context. This sample is part of a study of control samples from healthy donors and cancer patients. Trimming left V 0 bases short and J 4 bases short, with 11 bases between. The CDR3 spans 15 residues. Germline V gene data show CDR1 as SGHRS and CDR2 as YFSETQ. The protocol was immunoSEQ multiplex PCR, while the TCRdb copy is restricted to in-frame clones and leaves out a portion. The table has roughly 95,000 clones, around nine tenths seen once. The source is a young man in good health. Sequencing used blood. This chain joins TRBV5-1 and TRBJ2-1; D is possibly TRBD1 (5 bases). The CDR3 sequence is CASSLDKPGYNEQFF. CDR3 coding DNA: TGCGCCAGCAGCTTGGACAAACCAGGGTACAATGAGCAGTTCTTC.